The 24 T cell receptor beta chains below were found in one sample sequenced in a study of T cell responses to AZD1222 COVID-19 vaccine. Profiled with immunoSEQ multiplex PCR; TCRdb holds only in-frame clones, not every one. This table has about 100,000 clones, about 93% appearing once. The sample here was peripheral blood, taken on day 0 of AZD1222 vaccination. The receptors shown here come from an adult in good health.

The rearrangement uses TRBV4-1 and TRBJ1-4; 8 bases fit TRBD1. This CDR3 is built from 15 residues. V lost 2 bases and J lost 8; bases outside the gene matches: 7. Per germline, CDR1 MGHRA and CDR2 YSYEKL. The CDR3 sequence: CASSQLGQGGEKLFF. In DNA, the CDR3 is TGCGCCAGCAGCCAACTCGGACAGGGCGGCGAAAAACTGTTTTTT.

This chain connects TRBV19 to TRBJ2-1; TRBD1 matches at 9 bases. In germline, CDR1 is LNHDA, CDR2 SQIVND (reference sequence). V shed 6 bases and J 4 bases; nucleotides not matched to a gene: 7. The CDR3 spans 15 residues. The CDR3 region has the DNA TGTGCCAGTAGCCCCGGGACAGGGCTGTACAATGAGCAGTTCTTC. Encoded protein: CASSPGTGLYNEQFF.

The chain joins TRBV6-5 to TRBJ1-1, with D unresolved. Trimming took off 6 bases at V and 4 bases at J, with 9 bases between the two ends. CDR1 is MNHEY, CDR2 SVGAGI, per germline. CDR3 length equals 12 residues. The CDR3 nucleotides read TGTGCCAGCAGGCGCGTCAGCACTGAAGCTTTCTTT. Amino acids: CASRRVSTEAFF.

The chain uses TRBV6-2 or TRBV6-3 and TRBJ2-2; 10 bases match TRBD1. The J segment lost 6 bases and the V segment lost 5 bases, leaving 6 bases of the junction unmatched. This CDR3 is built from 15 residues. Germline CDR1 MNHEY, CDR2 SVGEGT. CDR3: CASSPRTGGPGELFF. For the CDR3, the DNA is TGTGCCAGCAGTCCAAGGACAGGGGGGCCCGGGGAGCTGTTTTTT.

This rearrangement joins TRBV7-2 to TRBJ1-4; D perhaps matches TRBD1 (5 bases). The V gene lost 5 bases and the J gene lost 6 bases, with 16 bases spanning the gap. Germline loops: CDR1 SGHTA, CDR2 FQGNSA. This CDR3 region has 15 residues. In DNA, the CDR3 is TGTGCCAGCAGCAAAAGCGGGCAGGGTGATGAAAAACTGTTTTTT. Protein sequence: CASSKSGQGDEKLFF.

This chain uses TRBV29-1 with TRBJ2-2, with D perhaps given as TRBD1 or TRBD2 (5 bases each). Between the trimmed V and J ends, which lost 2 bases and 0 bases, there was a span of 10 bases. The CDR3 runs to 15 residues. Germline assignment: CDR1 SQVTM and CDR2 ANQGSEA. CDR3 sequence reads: CSVETGTANTGELFF. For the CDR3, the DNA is TGCAGCGTTGAAACCGGGACGGCGAACACCGGGGAGCTGTTTTTT.

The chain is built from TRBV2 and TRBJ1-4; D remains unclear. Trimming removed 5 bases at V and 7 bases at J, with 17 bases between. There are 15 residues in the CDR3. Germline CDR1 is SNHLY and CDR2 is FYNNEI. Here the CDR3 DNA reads TGTGCCAGCAGTTCGCGGCCCGGGGAGACTGAAAAACTGTTTTTT. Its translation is CASSSRPGETEKLFF.

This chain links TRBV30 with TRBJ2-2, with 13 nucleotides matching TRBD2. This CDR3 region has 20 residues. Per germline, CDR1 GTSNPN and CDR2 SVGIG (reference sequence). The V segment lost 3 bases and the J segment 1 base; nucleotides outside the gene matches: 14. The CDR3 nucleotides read TGTGCCTGGAGGACTTACCCCGGAAGGACTAGCGGGAGGAACACCGGGGAGCTGTTTTTT. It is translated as CAWRTYPGRTSGRNTGELFF. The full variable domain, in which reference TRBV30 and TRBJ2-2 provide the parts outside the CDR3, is SQTIHQWPATLVQPVGSPLSLECTVEGTSNPNLYWYRQAAGRGLQLLFYSVGIGQISSEVPQNLSASRPQDRQFILSSKKLLLSDSGFYLCAWRTYPGRTSGRNTGELFFGEGSRLTVL.

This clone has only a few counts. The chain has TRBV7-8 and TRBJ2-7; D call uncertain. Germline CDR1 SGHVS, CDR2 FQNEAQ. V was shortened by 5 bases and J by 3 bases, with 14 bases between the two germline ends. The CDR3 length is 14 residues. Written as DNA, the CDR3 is TGTGCCAGCAGCCCCGTTGTTGGGATCTACGAGCAGTACTTC. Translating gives CASSPVVGIYEQYF.

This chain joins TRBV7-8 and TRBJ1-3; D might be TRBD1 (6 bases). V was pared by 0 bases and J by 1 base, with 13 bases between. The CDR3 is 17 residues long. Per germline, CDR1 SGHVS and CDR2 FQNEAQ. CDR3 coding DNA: TGTGCCAGCAGCTTAGCTGCGGTCAGGGGATCTGGAAACACCATATATTTT. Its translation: CASSLAAVRGSGNTIYF.

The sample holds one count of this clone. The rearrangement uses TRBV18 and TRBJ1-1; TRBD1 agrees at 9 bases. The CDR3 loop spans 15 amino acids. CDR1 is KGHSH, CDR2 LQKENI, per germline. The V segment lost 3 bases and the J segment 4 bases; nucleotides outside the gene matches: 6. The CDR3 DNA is TGTGCCAGCTCACCCTCAACGGGACAGGGCACTGAAGCTTTCTTT. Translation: CASSPSTGQGTEAFF.

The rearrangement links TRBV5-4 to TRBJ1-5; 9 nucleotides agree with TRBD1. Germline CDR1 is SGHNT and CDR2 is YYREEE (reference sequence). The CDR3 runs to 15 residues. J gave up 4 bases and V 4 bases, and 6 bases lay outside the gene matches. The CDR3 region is CASSMDRGFNQPQHF. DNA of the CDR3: TGTGCCAGCAGCATGGACAGGGGATTTAATCAGCCCCAGCATTTT. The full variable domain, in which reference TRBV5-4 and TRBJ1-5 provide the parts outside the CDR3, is ETGVTQSPTHLIKTRGQQVTLRCSSQSGHNTVSWYQQALGQGPQFIFQYYREEENGRGNFPPRFSGLQFPNYSSELNVNALELDDSALYLCASSMDRGFNQPQHFGDGTRLSIL.

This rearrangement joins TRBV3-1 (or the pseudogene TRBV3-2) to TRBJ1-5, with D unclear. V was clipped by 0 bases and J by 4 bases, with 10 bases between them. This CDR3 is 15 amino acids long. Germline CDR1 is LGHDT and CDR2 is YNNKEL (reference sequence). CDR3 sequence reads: CASSQDLGQNQPQHF. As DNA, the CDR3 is TGTGCCAGCAGCCAAGATCTGGGTCAGAATCAGCCCCAGCATTTT.

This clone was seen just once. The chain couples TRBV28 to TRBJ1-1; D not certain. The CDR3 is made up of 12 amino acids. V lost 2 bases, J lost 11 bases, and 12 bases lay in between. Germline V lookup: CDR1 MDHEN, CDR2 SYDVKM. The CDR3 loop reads CASSLVGIEAFF. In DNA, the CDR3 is TGTGCCAGCAGTTTAGTCGGGATAGAGGCTTTCTTT.

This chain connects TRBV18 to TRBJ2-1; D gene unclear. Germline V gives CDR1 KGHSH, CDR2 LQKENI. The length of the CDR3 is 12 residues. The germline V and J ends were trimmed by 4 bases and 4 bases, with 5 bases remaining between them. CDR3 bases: TGTGCCAGCTCACGCCCGTACAATGAGCAGTTCTTC. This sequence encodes CASSRPYNEQFF.

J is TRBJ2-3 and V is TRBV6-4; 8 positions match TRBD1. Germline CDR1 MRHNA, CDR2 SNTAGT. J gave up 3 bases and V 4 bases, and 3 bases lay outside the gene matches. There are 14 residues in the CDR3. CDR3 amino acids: CASSATGETDTQYF. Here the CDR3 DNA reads TGTGCCAGCAGTGCGACAGGGGAGACAGATACGCAGTATTTT.

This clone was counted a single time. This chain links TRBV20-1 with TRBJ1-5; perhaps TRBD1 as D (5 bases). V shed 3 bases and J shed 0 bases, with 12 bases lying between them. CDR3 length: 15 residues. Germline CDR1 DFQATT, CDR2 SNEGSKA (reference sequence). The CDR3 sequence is CSASGQFNSNQPQHF. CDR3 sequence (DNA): TGCAGTGCTAGTGGACAATTTAATAGCAATCAGCCCCAGCATTTT.

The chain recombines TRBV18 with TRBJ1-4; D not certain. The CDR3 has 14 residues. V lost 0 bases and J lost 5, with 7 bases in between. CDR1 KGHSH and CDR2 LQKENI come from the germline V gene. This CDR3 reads CASSPPGQNEKLFF. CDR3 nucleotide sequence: TGTGCCAGCTCACCACCAGGCCAAAATGAAAAACTGTTTTTT.

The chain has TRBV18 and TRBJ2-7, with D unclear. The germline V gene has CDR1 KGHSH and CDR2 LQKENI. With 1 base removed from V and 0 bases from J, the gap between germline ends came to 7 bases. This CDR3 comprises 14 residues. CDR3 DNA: TGTGCCAGCTCACCACGAGGAAGCTCCTACGAGCAGTACTTC. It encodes CASSPRGSSYEQYF.

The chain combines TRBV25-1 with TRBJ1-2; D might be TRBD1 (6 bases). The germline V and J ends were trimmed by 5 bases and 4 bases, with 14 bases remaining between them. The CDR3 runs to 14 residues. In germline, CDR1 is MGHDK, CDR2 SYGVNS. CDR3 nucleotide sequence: TGTGCCAGCAGTCGCCGAGCGGACAGCTATGGCTACACCTTC. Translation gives CASSRRADSYGYTF.

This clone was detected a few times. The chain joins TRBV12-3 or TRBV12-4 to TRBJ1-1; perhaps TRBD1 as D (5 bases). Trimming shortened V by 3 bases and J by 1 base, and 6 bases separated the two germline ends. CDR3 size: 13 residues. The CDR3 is CASSFRENTEAFF. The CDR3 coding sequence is TGTGCCAGCAGTTTCAGGGAGAACACTGAAGCTTTCTTT.

The CDR3 DNA reads TGTGCCAGCAGTGAAGCGAGGACGCTTATTTCCTACGAGCAGTACTTC. It translates to CASSEARTLISYEQYF. V and J are TRBV2 and TRBJ2-7; unclear D gene. V gave up 0 bases and J gave up 1 base, with 13 bases separating them. CDR1 is SNHLY, CDR2 FYNNEI, per germline. The CDR3 sequence is 16 residues long.

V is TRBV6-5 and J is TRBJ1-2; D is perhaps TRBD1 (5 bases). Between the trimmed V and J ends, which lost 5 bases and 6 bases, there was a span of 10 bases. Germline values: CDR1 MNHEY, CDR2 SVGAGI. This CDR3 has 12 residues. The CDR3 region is CASSRTNDGYTF. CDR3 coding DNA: TGTGCCAGCAGTCGGACAAACGATGGCTACACCTTC.

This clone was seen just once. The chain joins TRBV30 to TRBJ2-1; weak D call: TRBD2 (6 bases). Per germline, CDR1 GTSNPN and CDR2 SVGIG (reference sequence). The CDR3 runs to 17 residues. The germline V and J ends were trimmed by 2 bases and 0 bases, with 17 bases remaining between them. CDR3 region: CAWSNLGGWSSYNEQFF. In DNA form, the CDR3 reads TGTGCCTGGAGTAACCTAGGAGGGTGGAGCTCCTACAATGAGCAGTTCTTC. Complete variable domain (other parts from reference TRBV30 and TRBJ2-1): SQTIHQWPATLVQPVGSPLSLECTVEGTSNPNLYWYRQAAGRGLQLLFYSVGIGQISSEVPQNLSASRPQDRQFILSSKKLLLSDSGFYLCAWSNLGGWSSYNEQFFGPGTRLTVL.